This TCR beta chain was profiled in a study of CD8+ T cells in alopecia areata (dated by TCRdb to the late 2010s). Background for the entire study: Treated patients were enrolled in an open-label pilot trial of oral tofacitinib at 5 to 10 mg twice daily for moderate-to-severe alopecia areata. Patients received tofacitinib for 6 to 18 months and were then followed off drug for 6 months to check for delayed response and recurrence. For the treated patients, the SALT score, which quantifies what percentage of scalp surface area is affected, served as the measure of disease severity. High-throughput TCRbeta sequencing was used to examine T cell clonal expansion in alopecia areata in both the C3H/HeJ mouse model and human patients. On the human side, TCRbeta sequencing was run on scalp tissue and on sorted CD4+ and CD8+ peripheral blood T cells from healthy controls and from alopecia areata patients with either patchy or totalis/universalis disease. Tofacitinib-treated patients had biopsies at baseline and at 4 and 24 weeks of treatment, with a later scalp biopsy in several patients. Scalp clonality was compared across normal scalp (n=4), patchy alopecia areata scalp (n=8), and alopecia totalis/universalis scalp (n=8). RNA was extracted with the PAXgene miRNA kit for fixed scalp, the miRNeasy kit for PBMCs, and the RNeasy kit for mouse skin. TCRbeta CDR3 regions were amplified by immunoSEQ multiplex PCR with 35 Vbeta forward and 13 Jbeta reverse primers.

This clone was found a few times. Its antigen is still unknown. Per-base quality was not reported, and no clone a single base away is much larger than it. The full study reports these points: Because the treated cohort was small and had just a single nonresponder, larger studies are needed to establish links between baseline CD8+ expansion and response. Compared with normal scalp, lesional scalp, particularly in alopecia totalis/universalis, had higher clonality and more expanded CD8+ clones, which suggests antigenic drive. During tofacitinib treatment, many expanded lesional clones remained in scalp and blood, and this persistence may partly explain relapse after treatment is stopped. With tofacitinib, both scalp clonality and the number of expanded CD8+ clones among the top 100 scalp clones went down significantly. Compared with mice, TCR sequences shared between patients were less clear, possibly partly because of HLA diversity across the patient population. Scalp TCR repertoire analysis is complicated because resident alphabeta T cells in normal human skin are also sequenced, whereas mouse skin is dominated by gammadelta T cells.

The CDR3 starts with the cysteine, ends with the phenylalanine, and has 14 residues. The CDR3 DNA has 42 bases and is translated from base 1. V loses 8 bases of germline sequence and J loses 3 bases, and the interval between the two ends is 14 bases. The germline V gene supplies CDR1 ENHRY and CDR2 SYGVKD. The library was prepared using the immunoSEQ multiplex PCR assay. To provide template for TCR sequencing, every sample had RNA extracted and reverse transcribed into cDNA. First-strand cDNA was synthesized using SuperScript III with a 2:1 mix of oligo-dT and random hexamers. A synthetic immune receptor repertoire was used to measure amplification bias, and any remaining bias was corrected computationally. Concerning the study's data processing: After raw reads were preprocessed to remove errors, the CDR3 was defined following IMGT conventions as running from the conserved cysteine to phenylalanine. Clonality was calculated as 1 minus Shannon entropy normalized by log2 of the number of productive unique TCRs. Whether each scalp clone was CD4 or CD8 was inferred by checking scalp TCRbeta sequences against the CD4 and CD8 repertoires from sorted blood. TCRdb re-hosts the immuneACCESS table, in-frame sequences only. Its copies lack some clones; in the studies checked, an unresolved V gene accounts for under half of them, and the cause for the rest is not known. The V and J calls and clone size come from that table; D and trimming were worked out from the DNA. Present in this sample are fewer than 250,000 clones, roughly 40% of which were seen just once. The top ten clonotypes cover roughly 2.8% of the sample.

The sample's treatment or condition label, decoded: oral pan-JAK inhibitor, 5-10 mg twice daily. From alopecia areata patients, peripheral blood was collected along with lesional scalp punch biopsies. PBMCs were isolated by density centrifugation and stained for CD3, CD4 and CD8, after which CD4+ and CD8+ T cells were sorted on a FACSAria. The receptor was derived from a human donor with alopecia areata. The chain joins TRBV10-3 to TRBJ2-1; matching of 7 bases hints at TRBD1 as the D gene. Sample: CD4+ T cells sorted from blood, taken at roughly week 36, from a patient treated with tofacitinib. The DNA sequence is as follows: TGTGCCATCGATCGCCAGGGGGGCTACAATGAGCAGTTCTTC. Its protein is CAIDRQGGYNEQFF.